These 11 T cell receptor beta chains share one sample of origin, sequenced in a study of graft-versus-host responses after intestinal transplantation. What these receptors recognize is not known. The repertoire was sequenced with immunoSEQ multiplex PCR; TCRdb's copy has only in-frame clones and lacks some. The repertoire holds some 100,000 clones, under 95% seen once, with 6% in the top ten. The source material was unstimulated CD8+ T cells sorted from spleen or lymph node cells, sampled before intestinal transplant. The receptors here all came from a human donor who received an intestinal transplant.

The rearrangement links TRBV7-9 to TRBJ1-2; D gene ambiguous. Trimming pared 4 bases from V and 5 bases from J, leaving 17 bases between. This CDR3 spans 15 amino acids. Per the germline V gene, CDR1 is SEHNR and CDR2 is FQNEAQ (reference sequence). DNA of the CDR3: TGTGCCAGCAGCTCACTGAGTAATGACGGATATGGCTACACCTTC. Translation gives CASSSLSNDGYGYTF.

The CDR3 is CASSQADRVTQYEQYF. The CDR3 region has the DNA TGCGCCAGCAGCCAAGCGGACAGGGTTACGCAATACGAGCAGTACTTC. The chain links TRBV4-1 to TRBJ2-7, with TRBD1 matching over 8 bases. The CDR3 is 16 residues long. The germline CDR1 and CDR2 sequences are MGHRA and YSYEKL. The junction had 9 bases not matched to a gene; V was cut back by 1 base and J by 4 bases.

The chain uses TRBV11-3 and TRBJ2-3, with 9 bases that match TRBD2. The germline V gene has CDR1 SGHNT and CDR2 YENEEA. V gave up 2 bases and J gave up 5 bases; unmatched junction bases: 11. The CDR3 totals 17 residues. The CDR3 loop reads CASSLIPAGGWIDTQYF. In DNA form, the CDR3 reads TGTGCCAGCAGCTTAATCCCAGCGGGGGGATGGATAGATACGCAGTATTTT.

This chain joins TRBV29-1 and TRBJ2-7; TRBD1 matches 10 bases. CDR1 SQVTM and CDR2 ANQGSEA come from the germline V gene. CDR3 length: 14 amino acids. Trimming at V came to 5 bases and at J to 9 bases, leaving 13 bases not matched to a gene. The CDR3 sequence is CSVLPGQGLNGQYF. The CDR3 DNA follows: TGCAGCGTTCTGCCGGGACAGGGGTTGAACGGGCAGTACTTC.

As DNA, the CDR3 is TGTGCCAGCAGCTCCGATGTGTCCGCAAATGAGCAGTTCTTC. This gives the protein CASSSDVSANEQFF. This chain connects TRBV11-2 to TRBJ2-1; D gene ambiguous. This CDR3 contains 14 residues. Looked up from germline, CDR1 is SGHAT and CDR2 is FQNNGV. V lost 4 bases and J lost 7, with 14 bases in between.

This clone was counted a single time. The rearrangement uses TRBV27 and TRBJ1-6; no firm D call. The CDR3 runs 17 residues. Trimming took 3 bases from V and 0 from J, leaving 12 bases between them. Germline V gene sequence: CDR1 MNHEY, CDR2 SMNVEV (reference sequence). The CDR3 DNA reads as TGTGCCAGCAGTTTGTCCCCGATGAGCTCCTATAATTCACCCCTCCACTTT. This gives the protein CASSLSPMSSYNSPLHF.

This chain links TRBV5-1 with TRBJ2-1, with 7 bases matching TRBD2. J lost 0 bases, V lost 3 bases, and 6 bases had no gene match. Germline loops: CDR1 SGHRS, CDR2 YFSETQ. CDR3 length: 16 amino acids. CDR3 in DNA: TGCGCCAGCAGCTCCGCGACTAGCCTCTCCTACAATGAGCAGTTCTTC. This encodes CASSSATSLSYNEQFF.

The CDR3 reads CASSEFGSNEKLFF. Written as DNA, the CDR3 is TGTGCCAGCAGTGAATTTGGTTCTAATGAAAAACTGTTTTTT. The chain carries TRBV25-1 and TRBJ1-4; no clear D. The germline V gene encodes CDR1 MGHDK and CDR2 SYGVNS. The CDR3 covers 14 residues. V lost 1 base, J lost 3 bases, and 6 bases lay in between.

The chain couples TRBV5-6 to TRBJ1-1; D is unclear. Trimming removed 5 bases at V and 4 bases at J, with 12 bases between. This CDR3 is 13 amino acids long. CDR1 and CDR2 (germline): SGHDT, YYEEEE. This CDR3 reads CASRSEAGTEAFF. CDR3 nucleotide sequence: TGTGCCAGCAGATCTGAGGCGGGCACTGAAGCTTTCTTT.

This chain links TRBV27 with TRBJ2-5; D is unclear. From germline, CDR1 is MNHEY and CDR2 SMNVEV (reference sequence). This CDR3 comprises 13 residues. Between the trimmed V and J ends, which lost 3 bases and 5 bases, there was a span of 10 bases. CDR3 coding DNA: TGTGCCAGCAGTTTTGGGGAACCGGAGACCCAGTACTTC. Its translation is CASSFGEPETQYF.

This rearrangement joins TRBV7-6 to TRBJ2-7; no definite D call. The V end was cut by 0 bases, the J end by 3 bases, with 9 bases between. The CDR3 totals 14 residues. Per germline, CDR1 SGHVS and CDR2 FNYEAQ. In DNA form, the CDR3 reads TGTGCCAGCAGCTTAGCGGTTGCCGACTACGAGCAGTACTTC. Translating gives CASSLAVADYEQYF.